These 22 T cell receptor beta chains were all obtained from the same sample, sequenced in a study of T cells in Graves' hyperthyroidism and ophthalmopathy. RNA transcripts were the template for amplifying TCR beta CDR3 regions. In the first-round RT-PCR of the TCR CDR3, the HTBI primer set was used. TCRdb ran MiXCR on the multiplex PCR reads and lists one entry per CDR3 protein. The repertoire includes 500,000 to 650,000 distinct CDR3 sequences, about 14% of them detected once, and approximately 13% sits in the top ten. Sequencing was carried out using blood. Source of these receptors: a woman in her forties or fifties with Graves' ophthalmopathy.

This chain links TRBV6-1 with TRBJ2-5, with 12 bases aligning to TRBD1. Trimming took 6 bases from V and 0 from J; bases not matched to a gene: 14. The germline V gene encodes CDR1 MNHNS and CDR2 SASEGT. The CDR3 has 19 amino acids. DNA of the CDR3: TGTGCCAGCAGGGTTCCTCCGGGACAGGGGGCGTGGTACCAAGAGACCCAGTACTTC. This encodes CASRVPPGQGAWYQETQYF.

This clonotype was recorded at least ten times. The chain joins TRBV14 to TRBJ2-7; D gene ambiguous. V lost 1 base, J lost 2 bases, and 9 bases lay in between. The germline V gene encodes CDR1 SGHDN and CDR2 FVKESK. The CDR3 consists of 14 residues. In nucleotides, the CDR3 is TGTGCCAGCAGCCAAGCCGGATTCGCCTACGAGCAGTACTTC. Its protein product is CASSQAGFAYEQYF.

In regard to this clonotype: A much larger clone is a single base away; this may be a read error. This chain's CDR3 is CASSFKNTGELFF. The DNA of the CDR3 is TGTGCCAGCAGCTTCAAGAACACCGGGGAGCTGTTTTTT. The V call is TRBV7-3, the J call TRBJ2-2; D gene uncertain. The CDR3 is 13 residues long. Germline assignment: CDR1 SGHTA and CDR2 FQGTGA. Trimming pared 3 bases from V and 1 base from J, leaving 3 bases between.

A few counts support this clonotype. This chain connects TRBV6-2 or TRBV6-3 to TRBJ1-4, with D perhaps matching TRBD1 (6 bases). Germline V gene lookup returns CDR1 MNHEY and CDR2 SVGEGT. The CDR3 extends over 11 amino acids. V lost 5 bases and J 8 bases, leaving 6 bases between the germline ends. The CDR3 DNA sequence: TGTGCCAGCAGTGGACAGGAAAAACTGTTTTTT. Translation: CASSGQEKLFF.

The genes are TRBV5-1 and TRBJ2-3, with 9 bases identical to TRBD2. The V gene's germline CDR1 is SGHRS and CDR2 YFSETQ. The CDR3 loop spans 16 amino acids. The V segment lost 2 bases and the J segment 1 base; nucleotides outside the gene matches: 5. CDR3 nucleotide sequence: TGCGCCAGCAGCTTTGCAGCGGGAGGTGGCACAGATACGCAGTATTTT. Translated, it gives CASSFAAGGGTDTQYF.

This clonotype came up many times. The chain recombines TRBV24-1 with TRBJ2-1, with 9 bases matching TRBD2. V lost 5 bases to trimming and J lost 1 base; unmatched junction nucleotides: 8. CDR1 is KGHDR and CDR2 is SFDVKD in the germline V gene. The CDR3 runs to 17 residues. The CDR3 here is CATSGRLAGKSYNEQFF. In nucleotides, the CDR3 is TGTGCCACCAGTGGTCGTCTAGCGGGGAAATCCTACAATGAGCAGTTCTTC.

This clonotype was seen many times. CDR3 protein: CASSLLRGHQPQHF. The CDR3 coding sequence is TGTGCCAGCAGTTTACTCAGGGGACATCAGCCCCAGCATTTT. The chain uses TRBV12-3 or TRBV12-4 and TRBJ1-5; D may be TRBD1 (6 bases). CDR3 length: 14 amino acids. V lost 2 bases to trimming and J lost 5 bases, with 10 bases between them.

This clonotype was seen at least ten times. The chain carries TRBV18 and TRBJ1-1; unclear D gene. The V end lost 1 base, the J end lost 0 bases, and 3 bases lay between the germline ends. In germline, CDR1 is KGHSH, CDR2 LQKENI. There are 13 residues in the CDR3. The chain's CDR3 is CASSPQMNTEAFF. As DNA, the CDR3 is TGTGCCAGCTCACCACAGATGAACACTGAAGCTTTCTTT. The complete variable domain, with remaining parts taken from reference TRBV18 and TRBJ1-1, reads NAGVMQNPRHLVRRRGQEARLRCSPMKGHSHVYWYRQLPEEGLKFMVYLQKENIIDESGMPKERFSAEFPKEGPSILRIQQVVRGDSAAYFCASSPQMNTEAFFGQGTRLTVV.

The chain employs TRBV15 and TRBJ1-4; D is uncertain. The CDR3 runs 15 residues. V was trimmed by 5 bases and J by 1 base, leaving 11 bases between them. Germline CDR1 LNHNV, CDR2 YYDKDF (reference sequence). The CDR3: CATSEEGITNEKLFF. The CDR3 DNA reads TGTGCCACCAGCGAAGAAGGAATAACTAATGAAAAACTGTTTTTT.

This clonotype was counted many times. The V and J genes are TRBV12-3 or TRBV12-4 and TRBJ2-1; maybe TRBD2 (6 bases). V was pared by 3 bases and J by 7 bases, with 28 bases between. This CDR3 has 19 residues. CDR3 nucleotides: TGTGCCAGCAGTTTGGGGGGAGTCAGATACCGGGGCTCGGGAAATGAGCAGTTCTTC. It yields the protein CASSLGGVRYRGSGNEQFF.

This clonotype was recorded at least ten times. Here the CDR3 reads CASSVIAGGYNEQFF. In DNA form, the CDR3 reads TGTGCCAGCAGCGTTATAGCGGGCGGCTACAATGAGCAGTTCTTC. The chain links TRBV9 to TRBJ2-1, with 7 nucleotides matching TRBD2. The CDR3 contains 15 residues. Trimming cost V 2 bases and J 3 bases; bases outside gene matches: 5. The germline V gene encodes CDR1 SGDLS and CDR2 YYNGEE.

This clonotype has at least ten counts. The CDR3 reads CASNPGFGNTIYF. Written as DNA, the CDR3 is TGTGCCAGCAATCCAGGGTTTGGAAACACCATATATTTT. The gene calls are TRBV9 and TRBJ1-3; tentatively, D is TRBD1 (5 bases). CDR1 and CDR2 (germline): SGDLS, YYNGEE. The CDR3 is 13 amino acids. With 6 bases removed from V and 3 bases from J, the gap between germline ends came to 10 bases. Full variable domain (remainder filled in from reference TRBV9 and TRBJ1-3): DSGVTQTPKHLITATGQRVTLRCSPRSGDLSVYWYQQSLDQGLQFLIQYYNGEERAKGNILERFSAQQFPDLHSELNLSSLELGDSALYFCASNPGFGNTIYFGEGSWLTVV.

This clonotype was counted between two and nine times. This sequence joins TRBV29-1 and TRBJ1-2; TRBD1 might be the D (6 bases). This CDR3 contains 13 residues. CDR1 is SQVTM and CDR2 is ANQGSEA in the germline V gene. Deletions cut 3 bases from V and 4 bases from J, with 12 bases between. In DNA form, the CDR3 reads TGCAGCGTTGACTCGGGACACCTCTATGGCTACACCTTC. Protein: CSVDSGHLYGYTF.

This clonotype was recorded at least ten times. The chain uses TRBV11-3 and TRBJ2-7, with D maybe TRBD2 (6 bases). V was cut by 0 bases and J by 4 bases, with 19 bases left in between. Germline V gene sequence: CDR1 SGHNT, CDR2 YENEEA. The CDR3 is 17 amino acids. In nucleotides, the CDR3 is TGTGCCAGCAGCTTAGATTCCGTGGTGGGAGGAATTTACGAGCAGTACTTC. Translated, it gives CASSLDSVVGGIYEQYF.

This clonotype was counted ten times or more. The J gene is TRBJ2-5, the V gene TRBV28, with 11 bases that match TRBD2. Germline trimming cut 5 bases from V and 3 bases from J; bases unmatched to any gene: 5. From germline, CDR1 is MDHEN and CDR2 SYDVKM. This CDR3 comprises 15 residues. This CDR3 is CASSTWGLAEETQYF. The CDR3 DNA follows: TGTGCCAGCAGTACGTGGGGACTAGCGGAAGAGACCCAGTACTTC. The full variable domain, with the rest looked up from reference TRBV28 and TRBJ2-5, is DVKVTQSSRYLVKRTGEKVFLECVQDMDHENMFWYRQDPGLGLRLIYFSYDVKMKEKGDIPEGYSVSREKKERFSLILESASTNQTSMYLCASSTWGLAEETQYFGPGTRLLVL.

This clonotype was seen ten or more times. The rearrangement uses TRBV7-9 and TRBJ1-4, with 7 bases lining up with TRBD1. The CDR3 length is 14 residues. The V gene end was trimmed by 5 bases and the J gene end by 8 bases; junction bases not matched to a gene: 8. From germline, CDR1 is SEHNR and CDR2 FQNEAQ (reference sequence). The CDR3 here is CASSPTGIREKLFF. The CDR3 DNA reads TGTGCCAGCAGCCCGACAGGGATTAGGGAAAAACTGTTTTTT.

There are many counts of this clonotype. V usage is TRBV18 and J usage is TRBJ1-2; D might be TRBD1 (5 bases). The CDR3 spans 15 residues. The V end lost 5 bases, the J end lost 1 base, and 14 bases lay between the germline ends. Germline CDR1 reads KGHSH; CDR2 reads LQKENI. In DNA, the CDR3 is TGTGCCAGCTCATCGGAGACAGACAATAACTATGGCTACACCTTC. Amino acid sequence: CASSSETDNNYGYTF.

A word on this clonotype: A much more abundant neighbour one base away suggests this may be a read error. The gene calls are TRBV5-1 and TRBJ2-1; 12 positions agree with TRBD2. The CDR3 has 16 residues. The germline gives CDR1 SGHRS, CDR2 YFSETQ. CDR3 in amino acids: CAGSLEASGRALEQFF. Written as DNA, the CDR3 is TGCGCCGGCAGCTTGGAGGCTAGCGGGAGGGCACTGGAGCAGTTCTTC.

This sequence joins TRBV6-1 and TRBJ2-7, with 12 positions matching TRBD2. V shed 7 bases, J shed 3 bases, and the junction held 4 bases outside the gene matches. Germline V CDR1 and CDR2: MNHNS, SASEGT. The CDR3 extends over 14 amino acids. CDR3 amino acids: CASIRLAGDYEQYF. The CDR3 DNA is TGTGCCAGCATCCGACTAGCGGGAGACTACGAGCAGTACTTC.

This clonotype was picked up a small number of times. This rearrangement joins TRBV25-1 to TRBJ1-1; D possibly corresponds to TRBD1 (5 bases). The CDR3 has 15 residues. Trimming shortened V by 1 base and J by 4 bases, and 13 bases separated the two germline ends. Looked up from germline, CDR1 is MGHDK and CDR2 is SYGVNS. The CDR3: CASSEFFGGSTEAFF. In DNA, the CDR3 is TGTGCCAGCAGTGAATTTTTCGGGGGGAGCACTGAAGCTTTCTTT.

In nucleotides, the CDR3 is TGCGCCAGCAGCCAAGTTCCAGGCCACTACGAGCAGTACTTC. Its protein product is CASSQVPGHYEQYF. The V and J genes are TRBV4-3 and TRBJ2-7, with no clear D. Germline V lookup: CDR1 LGHNA, CDR2 YSLEER. V lost 1 base and J lost 3, with 10 bases in between. The CDR3 consists of 14 residues.

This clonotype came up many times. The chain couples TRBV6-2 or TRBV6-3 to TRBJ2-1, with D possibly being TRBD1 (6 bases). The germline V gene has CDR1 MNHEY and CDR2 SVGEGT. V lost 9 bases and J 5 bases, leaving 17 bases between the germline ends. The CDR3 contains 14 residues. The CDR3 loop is CASQGTPRDNEQFF. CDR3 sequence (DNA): TGTGCCAGTCAAGGGACACCGAGGGACAATGAGCAGTTCTTC.